The next 9 T cell receptor beta chains were all read from a single sample in a study of T cells in Graves' hyperthyroidism and ophthalmopathy. Template material for amplifying TCR beta CDR3 regions consisted of RNA transcripts. When the TCR CDR3 underwent first-round RT-PCR, the HTBI primer set was used. TCRdb reanalysed the multiplex PCR reads using MiXCR and keeps one entry per CDR3 protein. The sample shows about 350,000 distinct CDR3 sequences, less than 20% of them seen only once. Sequenced: blood. The receptors were sampled from a woman in her thirties or forties with Graves' ophthalmopathy.

There are many counts of this clonotype. V gene TRBV3-1 combines with J gene TRBJ2-7; TRBD1 is a possible D gene (5 bases). With 4 bases removed from V and 3 bases from J, the gap between germline ends came to 13 bases. The CDR3 has 14 amino acids. Looked up from germline, CDR1 is LGHDT and CDR2 is YNNKEL (reference sequence). Written as DNA, the CDR3 is TGTGCCAGCAGCCTGTGGGGCACTAACTACGAGCAGTACTTC. Its translation: CASSLWGTNYEQYF.

The sample holds many counts of this clonotype. J is TRBJ1-1 and V is TRBV18; D not resolved. Germline-derived CDR1 and CDR2 are KGHSH and LQKENI. V lost 4 bases and J lost 0, with 9 bases in between. The CDR3 runs to 14 residues. Here the CDR3 DNA reads TGTGCCAGCTCACGAGGGATAATGAACACTGAAGCTTTCTTT. Amino acid sequence: CASSRGIMNTEAFF.

This clonotype was seen repeatedly, ten times or more. The J gene is TRBJ2-5, the V gene TRBV24-1; D tentatively reads TRBD1 or TRBD2 (5 bases each). CDR1 and CDR2 from the germline V gene are KGHDR and SFDVKD. V was clipped by 6 bases and J by 4 bases, with 14 bases between them. The CDR3 contains 14 residues. The CDR3 region is CATSNPGRRETQYF. The CDR3 DNA follows: TGTGCCACCAGTAATCCAGGGAGACGAGAGACCCAGTACTTC.

The rearrangement joins TRBV12-3 or TRBV12-4 to TRBJ2-7; D gene unclear. The CDR3 length is 15 residues. Trimming left V 3 bases short and J 2 bases short, with 14 bases between. CDR3 DNA: TGTGCCAGCAGTTTTGGAAGTAGTGGGACCTACGAGCAGTACTTC. It is translated as CASSFGSSGTYEQYF.

In this sample, this clonotype turned up a few times. The chain links TRBV4-1 to TRBJ1-4; TRBD1 aligns across 8 bases. The CDR3 consists of 22 residues. V lost 0 bases to trimming and J lost 0 bases; unmatched junction nucleotides: 18. The germline V gene encodes CDR1 MGHRA and CDR2 YSYEKL. This chain's CDR3 is CASSQEKVTGASFYTTNEKLFF. The CDR3 region has the DNA TGCGCCAGCAGCCAAGAGAAAGTGACAGGGGCCTCATTCTACACAACTAATGAAAAACTGTTTTTT.

This clonotype occurred many times. Since a much larger clone is just one base distant, this may be a read error. The CDR3 carries no conserved terminal phenylalanine or tryptophan, so it likely arises from a read error. The genes are TRBV27 and TRBJ2-7, with TRBD2 matching 10 bases. The CDR3 extends over 14 amino acids. V shed 4 bases and J 2 bases; nucleotides not matched to a gene: 2. CDR1 is MNHEY and CDR2 is SMNVEV in the germline V gene (reference sequence). CDR3 protein: CASSWTSGAYEQYL. CDR3 nucleotides: TGTGCCAGCAGTTGGACTAGCGGAGCCTACGAGCAGTACCTC.

The chain has TRBV20-1 and TRBJ2-5; unclear D gene. The V end lost 1 base, the J end lost 4 bases, and 10 bases lay between the germline ends. This CDR3 spans 13 amino acids. In germline, CDR1 is DFQATT, CDR2 SNEGSKA (reference sequence). This CDR3 reads CSARGQVGETQYF. The CDR3 DNA reads TGCAGTGCTAGAGGTCAGGTAGGAGAGACCCAGTACTTC.

Ten or more counts support this clonotype. The chain carries TRBV19 and TRBJ1-5; 8 bases are a match to TRBD1. The CDR3 is made up of 14 amino acids. Germline lookup yields CDR1 LNHDA and CDR2 SQIVND (reference sequence). V shed 2 bases and J 6 bases; nucleotides not matched to a gene: 3. For the CDR3, the DNA is TGTGCCAGTAGTATACAGGGGGCGGTTCAGCCCCAGCATTTT. Its protein product is CASSIQGAVQPQHF.

This clonotype was seen only a few times. The chain recombines TRBV11-2 with TRBJ2-2; 10 bases match TRBD2. Germline lookup yields CDR1 SGHAT and CDR2 FQNNGV. Trimming at V came to 3 bases and at J to 8 bases, leaving 9 bases not matched to a gene. CDR3 length equals 16 residues. CDR3 nucleotide sequence: TGTGCCAGCAGCTTCAAGCGGGAGGGCCATGGGGGGGAGCTGTTTTTT. Translating it yields CASSFKREGHGGELFF.